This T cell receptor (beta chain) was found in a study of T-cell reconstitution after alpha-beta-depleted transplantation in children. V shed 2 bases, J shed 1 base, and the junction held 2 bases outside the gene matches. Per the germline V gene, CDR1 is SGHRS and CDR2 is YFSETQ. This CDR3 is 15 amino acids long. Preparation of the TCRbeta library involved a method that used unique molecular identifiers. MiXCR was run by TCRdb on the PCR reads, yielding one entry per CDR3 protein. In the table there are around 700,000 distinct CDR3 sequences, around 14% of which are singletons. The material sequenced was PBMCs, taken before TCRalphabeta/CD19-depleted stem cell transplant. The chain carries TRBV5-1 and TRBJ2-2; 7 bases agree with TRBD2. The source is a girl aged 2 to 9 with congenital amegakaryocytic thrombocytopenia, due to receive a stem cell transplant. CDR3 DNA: TGCGCCAGCAGCTTTGTAGCGGGGAACACCGGGGAGCTGTTTTTT. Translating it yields CASSFVAGNTGELFF.